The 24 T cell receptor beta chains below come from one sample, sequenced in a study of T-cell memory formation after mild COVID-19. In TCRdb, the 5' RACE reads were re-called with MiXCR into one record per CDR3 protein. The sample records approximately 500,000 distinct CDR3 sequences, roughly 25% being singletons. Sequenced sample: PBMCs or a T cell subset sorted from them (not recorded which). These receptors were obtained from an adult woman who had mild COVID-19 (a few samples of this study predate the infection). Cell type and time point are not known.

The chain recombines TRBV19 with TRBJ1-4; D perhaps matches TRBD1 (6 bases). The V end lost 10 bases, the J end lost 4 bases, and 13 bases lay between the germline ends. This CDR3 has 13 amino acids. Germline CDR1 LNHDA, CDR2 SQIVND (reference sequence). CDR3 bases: TGTGCCATCCCGGGACAAGTTAATGAAAAACTGTTTTTT. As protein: CAIPGQVNEKLFF.

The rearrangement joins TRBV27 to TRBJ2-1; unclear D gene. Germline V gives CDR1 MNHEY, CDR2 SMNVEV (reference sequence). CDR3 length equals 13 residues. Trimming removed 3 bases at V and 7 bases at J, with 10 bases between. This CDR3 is CASSFGVVNEQFF. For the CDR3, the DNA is TGTGCCAGCAGTTTTGGAGTGGTTAATGAGCAGTTCTTC.

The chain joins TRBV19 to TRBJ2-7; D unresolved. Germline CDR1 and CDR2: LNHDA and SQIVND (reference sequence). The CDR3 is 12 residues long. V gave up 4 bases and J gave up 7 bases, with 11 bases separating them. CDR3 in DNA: TGTGCCAGTAGTACCCAAAGTTGGGAGCAGTACTTC. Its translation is CASSTQSWEQYF. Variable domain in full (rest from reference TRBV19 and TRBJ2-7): DGGITQSPKYLFRKEGQNVTLSCEQNLNHDAMYWYRQDPGQGLRLIYYSQIVNDFQKGDIAEGYSVSREKKESFPLTVTSAQKNPTAFYLCASSTQSWEQYFGPGTRLTVT.

CDR3 DNA: TGTGCCAGCAGCCTTTCCCTGGGGCAGGGGAACACAGATACGCAGTATTTT. This sequence encodes CASSLSLGQGNTDTQYF. The chain carries TRBV3-1 and TRBJ2-3, with a possible D match to TRBD1 (6 bases). Trimming cost V 4 bases and J 2 bases, with 19 bases left between them. Germline assignment: CDR1 LGHDT and CDR2 YNNKEL (reference sequence). The length of the CDR3 is 17 residues.

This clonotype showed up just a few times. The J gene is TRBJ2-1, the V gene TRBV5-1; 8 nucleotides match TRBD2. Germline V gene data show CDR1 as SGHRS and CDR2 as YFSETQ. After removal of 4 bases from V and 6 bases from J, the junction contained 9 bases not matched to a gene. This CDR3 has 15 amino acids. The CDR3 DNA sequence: TGCGCCAGCAGCCCGCCGGGACTAGTCGGCAATGAGCAGTTCTTC. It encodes CASSPPGLVGNEQFF.

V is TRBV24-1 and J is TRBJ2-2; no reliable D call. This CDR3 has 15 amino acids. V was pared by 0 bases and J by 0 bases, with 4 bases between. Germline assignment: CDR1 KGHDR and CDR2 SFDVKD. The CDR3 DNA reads TGTGCCACCAGTGATTTGAGAGCGAACACCGGGGAGCTGTTTTTT. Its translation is CATSDLRANTGELFF.

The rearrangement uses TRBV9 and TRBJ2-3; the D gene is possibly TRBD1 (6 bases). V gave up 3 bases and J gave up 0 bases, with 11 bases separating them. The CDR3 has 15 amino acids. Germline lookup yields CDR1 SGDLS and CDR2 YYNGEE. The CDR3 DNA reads TGTGCCAGCAGCGCCGTAGGGACAAGCACAGATACGCAGTATTTT. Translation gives CASSAVGTSTDTQYF.

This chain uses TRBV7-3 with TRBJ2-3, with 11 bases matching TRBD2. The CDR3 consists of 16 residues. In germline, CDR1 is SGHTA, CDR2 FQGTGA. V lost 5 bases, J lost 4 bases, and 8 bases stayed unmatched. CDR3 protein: CASSQVGTSGPDTQYF. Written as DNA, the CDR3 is TGTGCCAGCAGCCAAGTCGGGACTAGCGGCCCAGATACGCAGTATTTT.

The DNA of the CDR3 is TGTGCCAGCAGTTACTTGACTAAACGCACAGATACGCAGTATTTT. Translating gives CASSYLTKRTDTQYF. The chain is built from TRBV6-5 and TRBJ2-3; perhaps TRBD2 as D (5 bases). The CDR3 totals 15 residues. Germline lookup yields CDR1 MNHEY and CDR2 SVGAGI. V lost 1 base, J lost 1 base, and 9 bases lay in between.

CDR3: CASSRGVAGYNEQFF. CDR3 nucleotides: TGTGCCAGCAGCCGTGGAGTAGCGGGGTACAATGAGCAGTTCTTC. V and J are TRBV3-1 and TRBJ2-1, with 8 nucleotides matching TRBD2. Germline values: CDR1 LGHDT, CDR2 YNNKEL (reference sequence). The CDR3 runs 15 residues. V gave up 4 bases and J gave up 4 bases; unmatched junction bases: 6.

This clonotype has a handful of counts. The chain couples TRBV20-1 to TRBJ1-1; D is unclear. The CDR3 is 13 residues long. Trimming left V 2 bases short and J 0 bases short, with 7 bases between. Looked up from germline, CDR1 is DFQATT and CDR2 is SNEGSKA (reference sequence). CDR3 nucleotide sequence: TGCAGTGCTAGAAATAGACTGAACACTGAAGCTTTCTTT. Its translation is CSARNRLNTEAFF.

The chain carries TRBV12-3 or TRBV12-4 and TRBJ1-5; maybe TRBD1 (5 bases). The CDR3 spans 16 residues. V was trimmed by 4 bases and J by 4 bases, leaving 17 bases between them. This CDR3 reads CASSSLWGVGNQPQHF. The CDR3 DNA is TGTGCCAGCAGTTCTCTTTGGGGGGTGGGGAATCAGCCCCAGCATTTT.

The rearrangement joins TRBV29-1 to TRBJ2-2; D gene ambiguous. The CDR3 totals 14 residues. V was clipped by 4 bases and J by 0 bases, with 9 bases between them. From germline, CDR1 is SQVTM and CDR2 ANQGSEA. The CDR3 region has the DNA TGCAGCGTTGCGACGCCGTCGAACACCGGGGAGCTGTTTTTT. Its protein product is CSVATPSNTGELFF.

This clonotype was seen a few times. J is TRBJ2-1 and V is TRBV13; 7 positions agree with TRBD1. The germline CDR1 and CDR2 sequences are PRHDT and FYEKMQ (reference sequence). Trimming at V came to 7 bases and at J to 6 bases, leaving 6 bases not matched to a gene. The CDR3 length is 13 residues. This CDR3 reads CASNQGQPNEQFF. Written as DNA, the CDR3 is TGTGCCAGCAACCAGGGACAGCCCAATGAGCAGTTCTTC.

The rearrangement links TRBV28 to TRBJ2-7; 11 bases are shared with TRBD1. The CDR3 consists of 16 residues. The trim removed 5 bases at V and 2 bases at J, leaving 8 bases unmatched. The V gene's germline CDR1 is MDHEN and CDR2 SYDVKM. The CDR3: CASSRTGGAAAYEQYF. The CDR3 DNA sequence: TGTGCCAGCAGTCGGACAGGGGGCGCAGCGGCCTACGAGCAGTACTTC.

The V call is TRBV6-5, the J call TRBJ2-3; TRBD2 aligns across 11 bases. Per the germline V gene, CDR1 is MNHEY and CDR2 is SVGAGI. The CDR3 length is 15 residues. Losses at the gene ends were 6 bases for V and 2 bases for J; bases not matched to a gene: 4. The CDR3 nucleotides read TGTGCCAGCAGAAAACTAGCGGGGGCCACAGATACGCAGTATTTT. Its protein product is CASRKLAGATDTQYF.

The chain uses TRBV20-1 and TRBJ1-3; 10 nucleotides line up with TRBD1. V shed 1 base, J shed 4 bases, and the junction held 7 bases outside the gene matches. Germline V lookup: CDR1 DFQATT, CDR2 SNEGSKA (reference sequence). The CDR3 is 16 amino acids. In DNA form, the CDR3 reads TGCAGTGCTAGAGCCCGGGACAGGGGTCGAGGAAACACCATATATTTT. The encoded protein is CSARARDRGRGNTIYF.

CDR3 nucleotides: TGTGCCAGCAGTGACCCGGGACAGGGGGATCCCGAGCAGTACTTC. Encoded protein: CASSDPGQGDPEQYF. The rearrangement joins TRBV25-1 to TRBJ2-7; 11 bases line up with TRBD1. The CDR3 contains 15 residues. The germline V gene encodes CDR1 MGHDK and CDR2 SYGVNS. The trim removed 3 bases at V and 6 bases at J, leaving 7 bases unmatched.

The CDR3 spells CASSQVLPGLTYGYTF. The CDR3, as DNA: TGCGCCAGCAGCCAAGTTCTTCCAGGGCTTACGTATGGCTACACCTTC. V usage is TRBV4-1 and J usage is TRBJ1-2; D is perhaps TRBD1 (5 bases). The CDR3 is 16 amino acids. CDR1 MGHRA and CDR2 YSYEKL come from the germline V gene. V lost 1 base, J lost 5 bases, and 17 bases lay in between.

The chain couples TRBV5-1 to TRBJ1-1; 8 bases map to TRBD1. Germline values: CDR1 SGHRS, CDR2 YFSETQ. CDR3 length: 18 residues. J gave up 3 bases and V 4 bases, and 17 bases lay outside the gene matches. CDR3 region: CASSIPDRGASLDTEAFF. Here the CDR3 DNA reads TGCGCCAGCAGCATACCCGACAGGGGAGCTTCATTGGACACTGAAGCTTTCTTT.

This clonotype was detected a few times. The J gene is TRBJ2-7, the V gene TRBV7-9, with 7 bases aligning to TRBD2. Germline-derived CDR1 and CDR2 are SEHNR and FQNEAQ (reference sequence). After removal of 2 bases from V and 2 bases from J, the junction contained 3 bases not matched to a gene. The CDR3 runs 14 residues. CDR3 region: CASSLSAGPYEQYF. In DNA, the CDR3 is TGTGCCAGCAGCTTATCAGCGGGGCCCTACGAGCAGTACTTC.

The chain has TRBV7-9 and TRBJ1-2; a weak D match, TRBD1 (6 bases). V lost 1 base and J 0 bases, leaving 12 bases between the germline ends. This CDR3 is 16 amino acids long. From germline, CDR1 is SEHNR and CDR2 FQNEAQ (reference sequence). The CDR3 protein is CASSLVQGNPNYGYTF. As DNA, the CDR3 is TGTGCCAGCAGCTTAGTGCAGGGGAACCCTAACTATGGCTACACCTTC.

CDR3: CASSRYRESYEQYF. The DNA for the CDR3 is TGTGCCAGCAGTCGTTACAGGGAGTCCTACGAGCAGTACTTC. The rearrangement links TRBV12-3 or TRBV12-4 to TRBJ2-7, with D tentatively TRBD1 (6 bases). Trimming took 5 bases from V and 1 from J, leaving 12 bases between them. CDR3 size: 14 residues.

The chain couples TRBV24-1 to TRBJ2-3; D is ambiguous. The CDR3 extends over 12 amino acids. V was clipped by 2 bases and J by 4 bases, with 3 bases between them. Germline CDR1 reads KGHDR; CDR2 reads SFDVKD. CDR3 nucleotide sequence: TGTGCCACCAGTGATTCGTCAGATACGCAGTATTTT. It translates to CATSDSSDTQYF.